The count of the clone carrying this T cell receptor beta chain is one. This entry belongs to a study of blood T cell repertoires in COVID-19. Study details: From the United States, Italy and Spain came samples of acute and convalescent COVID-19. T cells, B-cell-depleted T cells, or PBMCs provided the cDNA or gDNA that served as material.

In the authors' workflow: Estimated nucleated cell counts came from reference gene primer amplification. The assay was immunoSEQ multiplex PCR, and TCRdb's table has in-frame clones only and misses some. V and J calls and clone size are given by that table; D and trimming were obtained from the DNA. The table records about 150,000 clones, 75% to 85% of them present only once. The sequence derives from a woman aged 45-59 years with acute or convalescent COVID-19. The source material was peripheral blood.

In DNA form, the CDR3 reads TGTGCCAGCAGCCAAGATCTGGGAGACCCCGCCACAGATACGCAGTATTTT. It specifies CASSQDLGDPATDTQYF. The chain recombines TRBV3-1 (or the pseudogene TRBV3-2) with TRBJ2-3; possibly TRBD2 for D (5 bases). Germline CDR1 reads LGHDT; CDR2 reads YNNKEL (reference sequence). The CDR3 runs 17 residues. V was shortened by 0 bases and J by 2 bases, with 15 bases between the two germline ends.